Sequencing of this T cell receptor beta chain was carried out in a study of T cells in Graves' hyperthyroidism and ophthalmopathy. Study-level points and caveats: The majority of expanded thyroid clonotypes above 0.001 also appeared in blood.

Regions amplified from RNA transcripts were the TCR beta CDR3 regions. The HTBI primer set drove a first-round RT-PCR of the TCR CDR3. One entry per CDR3 protein, called by TCRdb with MiXCR from the multiplex PCR reads. The sample has fewer than 900,000 distinct CDR3 sequences, 15% to 20% seen once. Germline lookup yields CDR1 LGHDT and CDR2 YNNKEL (reference sequence). The CDR3 contains 15 residues. The V gene lost 3 bases and the J gene lost 3 bases, with 15 bases spanning the gap. As to this clonotype: Antigen unknown.

The sequencing sample was made of blood. The clonotype comes from a woman between 50 and 59 years old with Graves' hyperthyroidism that later progressed to Graves' ophthalmopathy. The V and J genes are TRBV3-1 and TRBJ2-7; D remains unclear. CDR3 sequence (DNA): TGTGCCAGCAGCCAGTCCCACCTTCCCGTCTACGAGCAGTACTTC. Translated: CASSQSHLPVYEQYF.